This T cell receptor (beta chain) was found in a study of shared clonotypes between healthy human individuals (dated by TCRdb to 2018 to 2020). For the study in its entirety: The cohort comprised a couple of women and a few men aged 18 to 49 years. For each donor, three plates each were used for CD4 naive and CD4 memory, two plates were used for CD8 naive, and one plate was used for CD8 memory. Blood TCR repertoires of roughly 5 healthy adults were deeply sequenced to estimate repertoire size and the extent of clonotype sharing between individuals. To increase sequencing depth and limit assay-specific biases, different laboratories used diverse techniques to prepare libraries and sequence TCR repertoires. Per donor, leukapheresis produced somewhere between about 0.94 and 9 billion PBMCs.

The donors were healthy, HIV-negative adults who had no recently reported acute infections or vaccinations. Every donor was a Caucasian adult living in Nashville, Tennessee, USA. CD4+ T cells were enriched by magnetic negative selection, after which naive cells were positively selected on CD45RA and the negative fraction was taken as the memory subset. Blood was collected by leukapheresis, and PBMCs were isolated by Ficoll-Histopaque density gradient centrifugation and then cryopreserved in liquid nitrogen vapor phase. Purity and quantity of every magnetically sorted T cell population were checked by analytical flow cytometry. Genomic DNA was isolated from each sorted fraction and quantified by UV absorbance on a Nanodrop 2000c. Using the deep immunoSEQ assay, TCR CDR3 regions were amplified from genomic DNA by multiplex PCR. Genomic DNA extracted from each cell subset was distributed evenly over all wells of several immunoSEQ 96-well plates, and each plate served as one replicate. For sorted subsets, 150 to 250 ng genomic DNA, equal to some 30,000 T cell genomes, was loaded into each replicate PCR. Purified libraries were measured with a Qubit 3.0 fluorometer, size-checked on a Bioanalyzer 2100, and measured again with the KAPA Library Quantification kit. Each immunoSEQ 96-well plate was sequenced on its own single-read 150-cycle Illumina NextSeq 550 flow cell. The original methods were these. Because the immunoSEQ output held only junctional sequences and lacked quality scores, the filtering could not match the filtering applied to full-length reads. Sequences were annotated with PyIR, a Python wrapper for IgBLAST v1.9, using IMGT germline references to assign V/J genes and CDR3. Reads with weak V/J assignments (E-value above 1e-6), missing CDR3, stop codons, out-of-frame junctions, or ambiguous translated residues were removed. A V3J clonotype was defined by an identical inferred V gene, J gene, and CDR3 amino acid sequence. Percentage overlap between repertoires was calculated by dividing the number of shared unique clonotypes by the size of the smaller repertoire. Repertoire richness was assessed with RTK rarefaction, the Chao1 estimator, and Recon v2.1 estimates of unobserved clonotypes. Generation probabilities were computed with OLGA for all TCRbeta clonotypes obtained by the gDNA method from a handful of donors. Imported from immuneACCESS, the table was reduced by TCRdb to in-frame sequences with V and J called. These copies leave out some clones; in studies compared against another copy, an unresolved V gene accounts for under half, and the cause of the remainder is not known. V and J calls plus clone size are reproduced from that table; the DNA served to infer D and trimming. In this sample the table shows some 1,100,000 clones, 78% of which occur a single time. The ten largest account for approximately 0.56% of the sample.

A remark on this clone: Its antigen is currently not known. There are no base qualities to consult, and no much larger clone falls within one base.

Study-wide findings and limitations: Pairwise subsampling indicated that sequencing depth was expected to affect the degree of clonotype sharing among donors. Only blood was sampled, and tissue TCR repertoires likely differ from those in blood. Incomplete sequencing was indicated by rarefaction of sorted-subset datasets, despite the large sequencing depth. Higher generation probabilities were observed for clonotypes shared by all four sorted-subset donors than for non-shared clonotypes. Because the study included only a small number of donors, the genetic and exposure-history diversity represented was limited. Sharing across several donors was observed for approximately 5% of naive CD4, 3% to 3.5% of naive CD8, about 2.3% of memory CD4, and about 0.39% of memory CD8 clonotypes. Naive subsets generally had larger estimated clonotype richness than memory subsets did.

Specimen: memory CD4+ T cells from PBMCs. This sample's cell subset or site label indicates: CD45RA-negative fraction. The sequence was collected from a man in his late teens or twenties in good health. Some clones in this sample may be carry-over from other donors' samples.

The nucleotide sequence reads as follows: TGTGCCAGCACCTCTCCGGGCGGGAGGGAAGTGGCCGGGGAGCTGTTTTTT. It is translated as CASTSPGGREVAGELFF. Recombination joined TRBV7-6 with TRBJ2-2; 9 central nucleotides agree with TRBD2. The germline V gene gives CDR1 as SGHVS and CDR2 as FNYEAQ. V trim: 7 bases; J trim: 6 bases; unmatched bases: 15. The CDR3 runs 17 amino acids, cysteine and phenylalanine included. The kept DNA is CDR3 alone, 51 bases in frame from the first base.